This T cell receptor beta chain originates from a study of blood T cell repertoires in COVID-19. Study-wide context: PBMCs, B-cell-depleted T cells, or T cells were the source of the cDNA or gDNA that made up the material.

This CDR3 comprises 12 residues. Trimming stripped 6 bases from V and 7 bases from J, with 10 bases between. Germline V gene data show CDR1 as MNHEY and CDR2 as SVGAGI. Original handling: Cell counts per sample came from amplifying reference gene primers. Data came from immunoSEQ multiplex PCR; TCRdb stores just in-frame clones and leaves some out. Clonal size and the V and J genes are those of that table, whereas D and trimming came from the DNA. The sample has more than 150,000 clones, 65% to 90% seen once. The sequencing sample was made of peripheral blood. This receptor was taken from a man in his sixties with acute or convalescent COVID-19. The chain has TRBV6-5 and TRBJ2-1; D possibly corresponds to TRBD2 (5 bases). The CDR3 region is CASRGAGNEQFF. As DNA, the CDR3 is TGTGCCAGCAGGGGAGCTGGGAATGAGCAGTTCTTC.